This TCR beta chain was sequenced during a study of graft-versus-host responses after intestinal transplantation. The CDR3 loop spans 17 amino acids. Germline CDR1 reads SGDLS; CDR2 reads YYNGEE. The V gene lost 0 bases and the J gene lost 0 bases, with 13 bases spanning the gap. Profiled with immunoSEQ multiplex PCR; TCRdb holds only in-frame clones, not every one. In the table there are 80,000 to 85,000 clones, about nine tenths of which are singletons. Turning to this clone: As yet, its antigen is unknown.

Sequencing used unstimulated CD4+ T cells sorted from spleen or lymph node cells, obtained before intestinal transplant. The V and J genes are TRBV9 and TRBJ1-3; D remains ambiguous. This TCR derives from a human donor who received an intestinal transplant. The CDR3 protein is CASSVGVRGTSGNTIYF. For the CDR3, the DNA is TGTGCCAGCAGCGTAGGGGTCCGGGGAACCTCTGGAAACACCATATATTTT.